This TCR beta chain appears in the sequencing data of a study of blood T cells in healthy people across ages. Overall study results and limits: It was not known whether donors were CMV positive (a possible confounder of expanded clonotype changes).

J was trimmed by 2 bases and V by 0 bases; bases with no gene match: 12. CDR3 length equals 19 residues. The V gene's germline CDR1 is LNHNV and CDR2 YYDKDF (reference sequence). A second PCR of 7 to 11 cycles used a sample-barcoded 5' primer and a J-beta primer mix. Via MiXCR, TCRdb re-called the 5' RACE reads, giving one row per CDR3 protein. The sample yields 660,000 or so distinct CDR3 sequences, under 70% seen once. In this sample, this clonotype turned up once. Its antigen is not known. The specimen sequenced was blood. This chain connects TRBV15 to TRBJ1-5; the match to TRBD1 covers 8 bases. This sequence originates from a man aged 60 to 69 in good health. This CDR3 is CATSRDSGPTGVGNQPQHF. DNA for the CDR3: TGTGCCACCAGCAGAGATTCGGGCCCGACAGGGGTGGGCAATCAGCCCCAGCATTTT.